The sequence of this T cell receptor beta chain was determined in a study of T cell changes during pregnancy in multiple sclerosis. Sequencing used immunoSEQ multiplex PCR; TCRdb keeps in-frame clones, though not all of them. The sample lists about 55,000 clones, around 90% seen once, with over 0.5% in the top ten. The CDR3 covers 16 residues. Per the germline V gene, CDR1 is ENHRY and CDR2 is SYGVKD. The ends lost 5 bases at V and 5 bases at J; junction bases unmatched: 11. This receptor was taken from a female donor with multiple sclerosis, enrolled in a pregnancy study. This chain uses TRBV10-3 with TRBJ1-4; TRBD1 matches 7 bases. The material sequenced was CD4+ T cells from peripheral blood mononuclear cells, taken in the first trimester of pregnancy. As DNA, the CDR3 is TGTGCCATCAGTCCGACTCGACAGGGAGCGAATGAAAAACTGTTTTTT. Translating gives CAISPTRQGANEKLFF.